The sequence of this TCR beta chain was determined in a study of blood T cell repertoires in COVID-19. Study overall: There were acute and convalescent COVID-19 samples, and they came from the United States, Italy and Spain.

Source study methods: By means of reference gene primer amplification, nucleated cell counts were estimated. The protocol was immunoSEQ multiplex PCR, while the TCRdb copy is restricted to in-frame clones and leaves out a portion. Clone size and the V and J calls come from that table; the DNA yielded D and trimming. The repertoire has about 300,000 clones, 85% to 90% of them found once; the top ten carry around 4.6%. The participants were between about 18 and 89 years old and came from under 25 US areas. The source is a man aged 25-40 years who had recovered from COVID-19. Sequencing was done on a sample of PBMCs or T cells enriched from blood (not recorded which).

CDR3 DNA: TGTGCCTGGAGTCGTATAAACTATGGCTACACCTTC. Translated: CAWSRINYGYTF. The chain couples TRBV30 to TRBJ1-2; no reliable D call. Germline V gene data show CDR1 as GTSNPN and CDR2 as SVGIG (reference sequence). The CDR3 runs to 12 residues. Trimming removed 2 bases from V and 2 bases from J, with 6 bases in between.